Listed here is a single T cell receptor (beta chain). These data come from a study of CDR3 diversity in severe acne. Germline V CDR1 and CDR2: MNHNS, SASEGT. There are 14 residues in the CDR3. Deletions cut 3 bases from V and 5 bases from J, with 14 bases between. From the PCR reads, TCRdb called clonotypes with MiXCR, one entry per CDR3 protein. The sample lists about 90,000 distinct CDR3 sequences, roughly half occurring once. The V and J genes are TRBV6-1 and TRBJ2-7; TRBD2 is a possible D gene (6 bases). This receptor was identified in a male donor in good health, serving as a control. The sample comprised blood. The CDR3 is CASSDQGASDEQYF. The CDR3 bases are TGTGCCAGCAGTGACCAGGGAGCTAGCGACGAGCAGTACTTC.